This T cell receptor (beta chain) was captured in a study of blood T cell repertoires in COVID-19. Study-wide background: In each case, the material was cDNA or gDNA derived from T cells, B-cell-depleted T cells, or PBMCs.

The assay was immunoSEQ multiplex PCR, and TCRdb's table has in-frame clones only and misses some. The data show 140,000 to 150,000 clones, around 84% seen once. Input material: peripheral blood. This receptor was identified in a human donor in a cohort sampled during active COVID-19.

The CDR3 DNA sequence: TGTGCCAGCAGCTTAGGTGTCTCCGAGCAGTACTTC. As protein: CASSLGVSEQYF. This chain joins TRBV7-2 and TRBJ2-7; no clear D. Trimming stripped 1 base from V and 6 bases from J, with 7 bases between. CDR3 size: 12 residues. The V gene's germline CDR1 is SGHTA and CDR2 FQGNSA.